This TCR beta chain comes out of a study of blood T cell repertoires in COVID-19. Study overall: PBMCs, B-cell-depleted T cells, or T cells provided the cDNA or gDNA that made up the material.

Participants spanned ages roughly 18 to 95 years and resided in about two dozen US areas. Original handling: Amplified reference gene primers provided the basis for estimating nucleated cell counts. Assay used: immunoSEQ multiplex PCR; TCRdb lists only in-frame clones, some missing. V and J calls and clone size are given by that table; D and trimming were obtained from the DNA. The repertoire has around 400,000 clones, nearly 90% of them found once; the top ten carry 1.5% to 2%. CDR3 length: 17 amino acids. J was trimmed by 5 bases and V by 1 base; bases with no gene match: 9. Germline values: CDR1 MDHEN, CDR2 SYDVKM.

This TCR derives from a woman aged 25 to 39 who had recovered from COVID-19. Sequencing was performed on PBMCs or T cells enriched from blood (not recorded which). The V and J genes are TRBV28 and TRBJ1-5; 9 bases fit TRBD1. CDR3 sequence: CASSLYRGLGIDQPQHF. CDR3 in DNA: TGTGCCAGCAGTTTATACAGGGGGCTGGGTATCGATCAGCCCCAGCATTTT.